Presented here are 32 T cell receptor beta chains from one specimen sequenced in a study of T-cell memory formation after mild COVID-19. TCRdb itself ran the 5' RACE reads through MiXCR, one entry per CDR3 protein. The sample contains tens of thousands of distinct CDR3 sequences, about 15% of which appear only once. Specimen: PBMCs or a T cell subset sorted from them (not recorded which). The origin of the receptors is an adult woman who had mild COVID-19 (a few samples of this study predate the infection). Cell type and time point are not known.

The J gene is TRBJ1-1, the V gene TRBV5-6; a weak D match, TRBD1 (5 bases). With 4 bases removed from V and 2 bases from J, the gap between germline ends came to 18 bases. The CDR3 is 16 amino acids. Germline V gene sequence: CDR1 SGHDT, CDR2 YYEEEE. In DNA, the CDR3 is TGTGCCAGCAGCCTAGATGGGGAGGGGATTAACACTGAAGCTTTCTTT. It specifies CASSLDGEGINTEAFF.

V is TRBV6-5 and J is TRBJ2-2, with D unclear. This CDR3 has 14 residues. The germline V and J ends were trimmed by 2 bases and 1 base, with 5 bases remaining between them. Germline CDR1 is MNHEY and CDR2 is SVGAGI. The CDR3 protein is CASSYEVNTGELFF. The CDR3 DNA is TGTGCCAGCAGTTACGAGGTGAACACCGGGGAGCTGTTTTTT.

This clonotype was counted only a few times. This chain uses TRBV29-1 with TRBJ1-1; 9 positions match TRBD1. Per the germline V gene, CDR1 is SQVTM and CDR2 is ANQGSEA. CDR3 length equals 14 residues. V lost 6 bases, J lost 2 bases, and 7 bases stayed unmatched. CDR3 coding DNA: TGCAGCGTCGGACCGGGACAGGGAAACACTGAAGCTTTCTTT. Its protein product is CSVGPGQGNTEAFF.

This clonotype was counted only a few times. This chain joins TRBV5-1 and TRBJ2-1, with D unresolved. Germline V gives CDR1 SGHRS, CDR2 YFSETQ. The germline V and J ends were trimmed by 2 bases and 9 bases, with 12 bases remaining between them. This CDR3 comprises 13 residues. CDR3 in DNA: TGCGCCAGCAGCTTCGAGACATCCTTTGAGCAGTTCTTC. It codes for CASSFETSFEQFF.

The chain links TRBV12-3 or TRBV12-4 to TRBJ1-2; tentatively, D is TRBD1 (6 bases). V shed 1 base and J shed 8 bases, with 14 bases lying between them. This CDR3 contains 14 residues. DNA for the CDR3: TGTGCCAGCAGTTTAGGGCAGGGGAATGGCGGCTACACCTTC. It specifies CASSLGQGNGGYTF.

J is TRBJ2-2 and V is TRBV2; D might be TRBD1 (5 bases). Germline CDR1 SNHLY, CDR2 FYNNEI. This CDR3 is 16 amino acids long. V was trimmed by 2 bases and J by 9 bases, leaving 19 bases between them. CDR3 DNA: TGTGCCAGCAGTGAAAAGACAGCCTACGGGTCATGGGAGCTGTTTTTT. Translation gives CASSEKTAYGSWELFF.

CDR3 DNA sequence: TGTGCCAGCAGCGCCGAAGGGCGACAGGGAGGCACTGAAGCTTTCTTT. This codes for CASSAEGRQGGTEAFF. This chain connects TRBV9 to TRBJ1-1; 7 nucleotides align to TRBD1. Germline assignment: CDR1 SGDLS and CDR2 YYNGEE. The CDR3 consists of 16 residues. Unmatched junction bases numbered 12, after V lost 3 bases and J lost 4 bases.

This chain uses TRBV9 with TRBJ2-7; 7 nucleotides line up with TRBD2. The CDR3 consists of 13 residues. From germline, CDR1 is SGDLS and CDR2 YYNGEE. The V gene end was trimmed by 0 bases and the J gene end by 10 bases; junction bases not matched to a gene: 7. CDR3 bases: TGTGCCAGCAGCGTAGGCGGGAGAGGCCCCCAGTACTTC. It specifies CASSVGGRGPQYF.

The chain is built from TRBV15 and TRBJ1-2, with 7 bases that match TRBD1. V was clipped by 8 bases and J by 0 bases; unmatched bases: 6. Germline lookup yields CDR1 LNHNV and CDR2 YYDKDF (reference sequence). The CDR3 totals 14 residues. The DNA for the CDR3 is TGTGCCACCTTTTCCGGGACAGCTAACTATGGCTACACCTTC. This sequence encodes CATFSGTANYGYTF.

At least ten counts were recorded for this clonotype. The gene calls are TRBV12-3 or TRBV12-4 and TRBJ2-1; the D is unclear. V gave up 1 base and J gave up 0 bases, with 13 bases separating them. This CDR3 spans 17 amino acids. The DNA for the CDR3 is TGTGCCAGCAGTTTAGTACTCGGACGAAGCTCCTACAATGAGCAGTTCTTC. Translating it yields CASSLVLGRSSYNEQFF.

The table lists this clonotype with a few counts. The chain has TRBV6-5 and TRBJ1-3; 7 nucleotides agree with TRBD1. CDR3 length: 15 amino acids. The trim removed 6 bases at V and 0 bases at J, leaving 5 bases unmatched. Germline V lookup: CDR1 MNHEY, CDR2 SVGAGI. The CDR3 nucleotides read TGTGCCAGCAGGGACAGGTCTTACTCTGGAAACACCATATATTTT. It yields the protein CASRDRSYSGNTIYF.

This chain joins TRBV7-3 and TRBJ2-1; D is perhaps TRBD1 or TRBD2 (5 bases each). There are 17 residues in the CDR3. V lost 5 bases to trimming and J lost 5 bases, with 22 bases between them. CDR1 is SGHTA and CDR2 is FQGTGA in the germline V gene. CDR3 coding DNA: TGTGCCAGCAGCCTTAGCGCGATACAGGAGGACCACAATGAGCAGTTCTTC. Amino acids: CASSLSAIQEDHNEQFF.

This rearrangement joins TRBV4-2 to TRBJ2-1; possibly TRBD2 for D (5 bases). Per germline, CDR1 LGHNA and CDR2 YNFKEQ. This CDR3 contains 16 residues. The V and J ends lost 0 bases and 3 bases respectively, with 12 bases between them. The CDR3 region has the DNA TGTGCCAGCAGCCAAGACGACTGGGAGAGCTACAATGAGCAGTTCTTC. This translates into CASSQDDWESYNEQFF.

This clonotype was detected only a few times. The V and J genes are TRBV12-3 or TRBV12-4 and TRBJ2-1; D not resolved. V was clipped by 0 bases and J by 6 bases, with 0 bases between them. This CDR3 has 11 residues. CDR3 amino acids: CASSLANEQFF. CDR3 sequence (DNA): TGTGCCAGCAGTTTAGCCAATGAGCAGTTCTTC.

This clonotype occurred many times. This chain connects TRBV6-5 to TRBJ2-1; 9 nucleotides agree with TRBD1. From germline, CDR1 is MNHEY and CDR2 SVGAGI. The J segment lost 2 bases and the V segment lost 2 bases, leaving 1 base of the junction unmatched. The CDR3 runs to 15 residues. The CDR3 is CASSYTGGAYNEQFF. CDR3 DNA sequence: TGTGCCAGCAGTTACACAGGGGGCGCCTACAATGAGCAGTTCTTC.

The chain recombines TRBV19 with TRBJ2-7, with D perhaps TRBD2 (5 bases). Deletions cut 2 bases from V and 5 bases from J, with 10 bases between. CDR3 size: 13 residues. Per the germline V gene, CDR1 is LNHDA and CDR2 is SQIVND (reference sequence). CDR3 sequence reads: CASSITLGNEQYF. The DNA of the CDR3 is TGTGCCAGTAGTATAACCCTCGGGAACGAGCAGTACTTC.

This clonotype was seen a few times. The rearrangement uses TRBV5-1 and TRBJ2-1; 13 positions agree with TRBD2. This CDR3 contains 17 residues. Unmatched junction bases numbered 7, after V lost 4 bases and J lost 3 bases. Germline V lookup: CDR1 SGHRS, CDR2 YFSETQ. The CDR3 nucleotides are TGCGCCAGCAGCCCCGGGACTAGCGGGGAAGGCTACAATGAGCAGTTCTTC. Amino acids: CASSPGTSGEGYNEQFF.

This clonotype was seen a handful of times. This chain links TRBV4-1 with TRBJ2-5; 8 positions match TRBD2. Germline trimming cut 3 bases from V and 1 base from J; bases unmatched to any gene: 1. The CDR3 runs to 14 residues. Germline V CDR1 and CDR2: MGHRA, YSYEKL. In DNA, the CDR3 is TGCGCCAGCAGCCAGCTAGCGGGCCAAGAGACCCAGTACTTC. It specifies CASSQLAGQETQYF.

The rearrangement links TRBV4-1 to TRBJ1-5, with D uncertain. In germline, CDR1 is MGHRA, CDR2 YSYEKL. The germline V and J ends were trimmed by 0 bases and 5 bases, with 11 bases remaining between them. The CDR3 spans 15 residues. The CDR3 nucleotides read TGCGCCAGCAGCCAAGATGACGCGGCTCATCAGCCCCAGCATTTT. It is translated as CASSQDDAAHQPQHF.

The chain employs TRBV2 and TRBJ2-7; maybe TRBD2 (5 bases). The CDR3 length is 16 residues. Trimming shortened V by 3 bases and J by 6 bases, and 21 bases separated the two germline ends. Germline V gene lookup returns CDR1 SNHLY and CDR2 FYNNEI. This CDR3 reads CASSEGAERVAIEQYF. The CDR3 coding sequence is TGTGCCAGCAGTGAGGGAGCTGAGAGAGTAGCTATCGAGCAGTACTTC.

This sequence joins TRBV5-1 and TRBJ2-7; D is possibly TRBD1 (6 bases). Germline V gene data show CDR1 as SGHRS and CDR2 as YFSETQ. V was shortened by 7 bases and J by 6 bases, with 23 bases between the two germline ends. The CDR3 sequence is 15 residues long. In DNA, the CDR3 is TGCGCCAGCGGCGTATATTCGGGACAAGGCCCCGAGCAGTACTTC. Translation gives CASGVYSGQGPEQYF.

V gene TRBV5-6 combines with J gene TRBJ1-1; 8 positions match TRBD1. J was trimmed by 4 bases and V by 1 base; bases with no gene match: 0. The CDR3 runs 13 residues. Germline CDR1 and CDR2: SGHDT and YYEEEE. In DNA, the CDR3 is TGTGCCAGCAGCTTGCAGGGGGCCACTGAAGCTTTCTTT. Its translation is CASSLQGATEAFF.

This clonotype was recorded a few times. The chain employs TRBV7-9 and TRBJ2-7; 10 bases are a match to TRBD2. Trimming cost V 4 bases and J 3 bases; bases outside gene matches: 12. The CDR3 runs 17 residues. Germline V CDR1 and CDR2: SEHNR, FQNEAQ (reference sequence). CDR3 region: CASSYSPGLALGYEQYF. The CDR3 DNA reads as TGTGCCAGCAGCTATTCACCGGGACTAGCGTTGGGCTACGAGCAGTACTTC.

The J gene is TRBJ2-1, the V gene TRBV7-2; TRBD2 might be the D (5 bases). The CDR3 has 15 amino acids. Trimming took off 1 base at V and 5 bases at J, with 12 bases between the two ends. CDR1 is SGHTA, CDR2 FQGNSA, per germline. The CDR3 nucleotides are TGTGCCAGCAGCTTAGGGTGGACTCCTAACAATGAGCAGTTCTTC. It yields the protein CASSLGWTPNNEQFF. Filled out from reference TRBV7-2 and TRBJ2-1, the complete variable domain reads GAGVSQSPSNKVTEKGKDVELRCDPISGHTALYWYRQSLGQGLEFLIYFQGNSAPDKSGLPSDRFSAERTGGSVSTLTIQRTQQEDSAVYLCASSLGWTPNNEQFFGPGTRLTVL.

This clonotype was seen a few times. The rearrangement joins TRBV4-1 to TRBJ1-2; TRBD1 might be the D (5 bases). V lost 1 base and J 1 base, leaving 16 bases between the germline ends. This CDR3 is 17 amino acids long. CDR1 MGHRA and CDR2 YSYEKL come from the germline V gene. CDR3 residues: CASSQVLSGTDNYGYTF. CDR3 nucleotides: TGCGCCAGCAGCCAAGTGCTTTCAGGGACGGATAACTATGGCTACACCTTC.

In its sample, this clonotype was seen many times. This rearrangement joins TRBV4-1 to TRBJ2-1; D may correspond to TRBD1 or TRBD2 (6 bases each). The CDR3 length is 14 residues. The V and J ends lost 7 bases and 4 bases respectively, with 14 bases between them. Germline V CDR1 and CDR2: MGHRA, YSYEKL. CDR3 sequence reads: CASKWGAGYNEQFF. As DNA, the CDR3 is TGCGCCAGCAAATGGGGGGCTGGGTACAATGAGCAGTTCTTC.

The chain is built from TRBV6-5 and TRBJ2-1, with D unclear. The CDR3 extends over 15 amino acids. V lost 0 bases and J 9 bases, leaving 15 bases between the germline ends. The germline gives CDR1 MNHEY, CDR2 SVGAGI. CDR3 residues: CASSYSRQVGIEQFF. DNA of the CDR3: TGTGCCAGCAGTTACTCTCGGCAGGTGGGGATTGAGCAGTTCTTC.

V and J are TRBV4-3 and TRBJ2-5; D perhaps matches TRBD1 (5 bases). Germline assignment: CDR1 LGHNA and CDR2 YSLEER. The V end lost 1 base, the J end lost 1 base, and 10 bases lay between the germline ends. The CDR3 runs 15 residues. CDR3 sequence reads: CASSQATARQETQYF. DNA of the CDR3: TGCGCCAGCAGCCAAGCGACAGCCCGCCAAGAGACCCAGTACTTC.

This clonotype was observed at least ten times. V gene TRBV9 combines with J gene TRBJ2-3; D perhaps matches TRBD1 (5 bases). V was cut by 1 base and J by 7 bases, with 13 bases left in between. This CDR3 region has 14 residues. Germline loops: CDR1 SGDLS, CDR2 YYNGEE. CDR3 nucleotide sequence: TGTGCCAGCAGCGTACAGGACATAGGGAATACGCAGTATTTT. It codes for CASSVQDIGNTQYF.

CDR3 loop: CASSQDSSSMGNNEQFF. DNA of the CDR3: TGTGCCAGCAGCCAGGACTCGAGTAGCATGGGAAACAATGAGCAGTTCTTC. The chain links TRBV7-9 to TRBJ2-1; maybe TRBD2 (5 bases). This CDR3 region has 17 residues. V shed 5 bases and J shed 5 bases, with 22 bases lying between them. CDR1 SEHNR and CDR2 FQNEAQ come from the germline V gene (reference sequence).

The chain links TRBV7-9 to TRBJ1-6, with D tentatively TRBD1 (5 bases). The germline CDR1 and CDR2 sequences are SEHNR and FQNEAQ (reference sequence). The CDR3 loop spans 15 amino acids. Trimming took off 1 base at V and 8 bases at J, with 12 bases between the two ends. Here the CDR3 DNA reads TGTGCCAGCAGCTTAGTTCAGGGAAGTGATTCACCCCTCCACTTT. It is translated as CASSLVQGSDSPLHF.

This chain joins TRBV5-5 and TRBJ2-5, with D possibly being TRBD2 (5 bases). Germline V gives CDR1 SGHKS, CDR2 YYEKEE (reference sequence). This CDR3 comprises 14 residues. Trimming stripped 0 bases from V and 1 base from J, with 7 bases between. The CDR3 loop reads CASSLGSGQETQYF. The DNA of the CDR3 is TGTGCCAGCAGCTTGGGGAGCGGCCAAGAGACCCAGTACTTC.